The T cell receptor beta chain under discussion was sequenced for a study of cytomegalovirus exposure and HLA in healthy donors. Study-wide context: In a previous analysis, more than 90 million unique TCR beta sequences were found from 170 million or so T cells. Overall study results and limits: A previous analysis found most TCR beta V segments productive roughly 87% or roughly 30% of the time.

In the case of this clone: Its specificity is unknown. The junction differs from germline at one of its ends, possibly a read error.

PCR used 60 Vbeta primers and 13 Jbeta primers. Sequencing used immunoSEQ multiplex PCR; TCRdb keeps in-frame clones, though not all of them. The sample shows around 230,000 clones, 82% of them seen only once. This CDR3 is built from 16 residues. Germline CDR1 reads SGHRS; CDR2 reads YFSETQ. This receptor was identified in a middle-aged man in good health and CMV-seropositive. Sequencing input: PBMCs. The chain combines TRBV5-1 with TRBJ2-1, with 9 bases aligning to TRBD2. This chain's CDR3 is CAGRFTSGSRRDEQFF. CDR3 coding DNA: TGCGCCGGCAGATTTACTAGCGGGTCCCGAAGGGATGAGCAGTTCTTC.